The clone carrying this TCR beta chain was found a few times. The antigen is not known. Each CDR3 protein gets one entry after TCRdb re-called the reads with MiXCR. The repertoire has 90,000 to 130,000 distinct CDR3 sequences, 10% of them found once; the top ten carry 25% to 40%. This sample is drawn from a study of T cell repertoires in cytomegalovirus infection. Study at large: From public TCR beta signatures came an indication of both CMV infection and matching HLA type.

Points from the study as a whole: HLA-C-restricted CMV clonotypes gave the most frequent clonotype in two of eight donors.

The CDR3 has 15 amino acids. CDR1 and CDR2 (germline): SGHRS, YFSETQ. Trimming at V came to 4 bases and at J to 4 bases, leaving 4 bases not matched to a gene. The sample comprised PBMCs, sequenced either directly or after in vitro stimulation (not recorded which). The genes are TRBV5-1 and TRBJ2-1, with 11 positions matching TRBD2. This receptor was taken from a human donor in good health (CMV status not recorded). Some clones in this sample may be carry-over from other donors' samples. CDR3 sequence (DNA): TGCGCCAGCAGCCCCGCTAGCGGGGGGTACAATGAGCAGTTCTTC. Translation gives CASSPASGGYNEQFF.